This TCR beta chain was profiled in a study of blood T cells in healthy people across ages. Overall study findings and caveats: TCR beta diversity tracked closely with naive T cell percentage. Across the age range, TCR beta diversity per million T cells fell in a roughly linear way.

V shed 5 bases and J 9 bases; nucleotides not matched to a gene: 12. There are 17 residues in the CDR3. Per the germline V gene, CDR1 is MNHEY and CDR2 is SVGEGT. To note about this clonotype: Its specificity is unknown.

Primed by a sample-barcoded 5' primer and a J-beta primer mix, a second PCR proceeded for about 6 to 12 cycles. TCRdb itself ran the 5' RACE reads through MiXCR, one entry per CDR3 protein. Counted here are fewer than 800,000 distinct CDR3 sequences, around 45% occurring once; the ten biggest clones make up under 35%. Per sample, extraction of total RNA gave at least 6 micrograms in every case. The receptor was derived from a woman aged 60-75 years in good health. The sequencing sample was made of blood. The V and J genes are TRBV6-2 or TRBV6-3 and TRBJ2-1; 14 nucleotides align to TRBD2. The CDR3, as DNA: TGTGCCAGCAGTCCCCGACTAGCGGGGGGGCTTTACGGTGAGCAGTTCTTC. It translates to CASSPRLAGGLYGEQFF.